This TCR beta chain stems from a study of cytomegalovirus exposure and HLA in healthy donors. Study-wide results and caveats: Confirmation in vitro established that three CMV-associated chains were specific for CMV antigens.

Nominally healthy donors provided the samples, though records likely missed some immune exposures. About this clone itself: Its antigen is still unknown.

Researchers ran the PCR with 60 Vbeta and 13 Jbeta primers. The method was immunoSEQ multiplex PCR; TCRdb's version includes in-frame clones alone and lacks a portion of them. The table records some 40,000 clones, 53% of them present only once. The CDR3 runs to 13 residues. Germline CDR1 MNHNS, CDR2 SASEGT. The V and J ends lost 6 bases and 5 bases respectively, with 13 bases between them. V is TRBV6-1 and J is TRBJ2-5; a weak D match, TRBD1 (6 bases). The receptor's source is a middle-aged woman in good health and CMV-seropositive. Sample: PBMCs. CDR3 sequence (DNA): TGTGCCAGCAGGCAACAGGGCCGGGAGACCCAGTACTTC. This sequence encodes CASRQQGRETQYF.